This TCR beta chain was captured in a study of T cell repertoires in cytomegalovirus infection. The wider study: Recently identified HLA-C-restricted CMV epitopes were among the peptides used. Public signatures in TCR beta pointed to CMV infection and matching HLA type. Findings and caveats of the study: What dominated the ex vivo response were HLA-C-restricted CMV-specific TCR beta clonotypes. Carriers of CMV plus the relevant HLA were identified by cumulative public TCR beta family frequency.

From the reads, TCRdb called clonotypes with MiXCR, one entry per CDR3 protein. The sample has hundreds of thousands of distinct CDR3 sequences; less than 35% are singletons. V lost 4 bases to trimming and J lost 5 bases; unmatched junction nucleotides: 14. From germline, CDR1 is SGHRS and CDR2 YFSETQ. The CDR3 covers 17 residues. With respect to this clonotype: What it recognizes is unknown.

The sequence was collected from a human donor in good health (CMV status not recorded). Some clones in this sample may be carry-over from other donors' samples. The V and J genes are TRBV5-1 and TRBJ1-1; TRBD1 aligns across 10 bases. This sample comprised cultured CD8+ T cells from PBMCs, obtained from culture after CMV antigen stimulation. CDR3 loop: CASSTRTGGVVRTEAFF. The CDR3 DNA sequence: TGCGCCAGCAGCACCAGGACAGGGGGAGTTGTTCGAACTGAAGCTTTCTTT.